This passage covers 16 T cell receptor beta chains from one sample sequenced in a study of regulatory T cells in long-lasting Graves disease. Arm-PCR of CDR3 regions and iRepertoire HTBI primers were used to build TCR beta libraries. A single record per CDR3 protein comes from TCRdb applying MiXCR to the multiplex PCR reads. The sample consists of 550,000 to 650,000 distinct CDR3 sequences, roughly a sixth of them appearing once. The time point is: newly diagnosed GD, antithyroid drugs for less than 3 months. The TCR library was prepared using RNA isolated from PBMCs. These data also featured in a second study, about T cells in Graves' hyperthyroidism and ophthalmopathy.

The sample was peripheral blood mononuclear cells (PBMCs), taken at new diagnosis, from a patient treated with antithyroid drugs. The receptors were gathered from a man between 18 and 35 years old with Graves disease.

The chain links TRBV7-9 to TRBJ1-1; D might be TRBD1 (6 bases). Germline V gene sequence: CDR1 SEHNR, CDR2 FQNEAQ (reference sequence). The CDR3 is 12 residues long. Trimming removed 5 bases from V and 6 bases from J, with 10 bases in between. The CDR3 nucleotides are TGTGCCAGCAGCACGACAGGCGCTGAAGCTTTCTTT. This sequence encodes CASSTTGAEAFF.

This clonotype came up many times. J is TRBJ2-7 and V is TRBV10-3; TRBD1 matches at 7 bases. J was trimmed by 9 bases and V by 4 bases; bases with no gene match: 12. Germline values: CDR1 ENHRY, CDR2 SYGVKD. The CDR3 sequence is 14 residues long. CDR3 nucleotide sequence: TGTGCCATCAGTGGGGACAGCCAGGTTACGACGCAGTACTTC. Its translation: CAISGDSQVTTQYF.

In this sample, this clonotype turned up many times. The chain recombines TRBV6-2 or TRBV6-3 with TRBJ2-1; D is ambiguous. Germline V gene sequence: CDR1 MNHEY, CDR2 SVGEGT. This CDR3 region has 16 residues. Trimming cost V 5 bases and J 0 bases, with 14 bases left between them. CDR3 protein: CASSEQASSSYNEQFF. The CDR3 DNA reads as TGTGCCAGCAGTGAACAAGCTTCGAGCTCCTACAATGAGCAGTTCTTC.

Only a few counts were recorded for this clonotype. The genes are TRBV13 and TRBJ2-5; 10 bases line up with TRBD2. Unmatched junction bases numbered 10, after V lost 4 bases and J lost 5 bases. The CDR3 spans 16 residues. Germline V gene data show CDR1 as PRHDT and CDR2 as FYEKMQ (reference sequence). The CDR3 region is CASSSRTSGTPETQYF. The CDR3 DNA is TGTGCCAGCAGCTCTCGGACTAGCGGCACTCCGGAGACCCAGTACTTC.

At least ten counts were recorded for this clonotype. The CDR3: CASSVGTANYGYTF. The CDR3 bases are TGTGCCAGCAGCGTCGGGACGGCTAACTATGGCTACACCTTC. The chain recombines TRBV7-9 with TRBJ1-2, with D possibly matching TRBD1 (5 bases). Trimming left V 5 bases short and J 0 bases short, with 10 bases between. The CDR3 extends over 14 amino acids. CDR1 and CDR2 from the germline V gene are SEHNR and FQNEAQ (reference sequence).

Worth noting for this clonotype: This sequence may be a read error, since a much larger clone differs from it by one base. The rearrangement joins TRBV6-1 to TRBJ2-1, with 9 bases fitting TRBD1. Germline lookup yields CDR1 MNHNS and CDR2 SASEGT. The CDR3 contains 15 residues. The CDR3 here is CASSGGQGIHNERFF. In DNA, the CDR3 is TGTGCCAGCAGTGGGGGACAGGGAATTCACAATGAGCGGTTCTTC.

This clonotype was seen ten or more times. The CDR3 region is CASSPLHRDEDTQYF. The CDR3 DNA reads TGTGCCAGCAGTCCCCTACACAGGGATGAGGATACGCAGTATTTT. The genes are TRBV27 and TRBJ2-3; maybe TRBD1 (6 bases). There are 15 residues in the CDR3. V was trimmed by 5 bases and J by 6 bases, leaving 18 bases between them. Germline lookup yields CDR1 MNHEY and CDR2 SMNVEV (reference sequence).

This clonotype was counted ten times or more. The rearrangement links TRBV2 to TRBJ1-2, with 9 bases identical to TRBD1. Germline V lookup: CDR1 SNHLY, CDR2 FYNNEI. The CDR3 has 15 residues. V was pared by 2 bases and J by 3 bases, with 4 bases of the junction left unmatched. The CDR3 DNA reads TGTGCCAGCAGTGAATGGGACAGGGAAGACTATGGCTACACCTTC. Amino acid sequence: CASSEWDREDYGYTF. Looking up the rest from reference TRBV2 and TRBJ1-2 gives the full variable domain: EPEVTQTPSHQVTQMGQEVILRCVPISNHLYFYWYRQILGQKVEFLVSFYNNEISEKSEIFDDQFSVERPDGSNFTLKIRSTKLEDSAMYFCASSEWDREDYGYTFGSGTRLTVV.

This chain links TRBV7-3 with TRBJ2-1, with D maybe TRBD1 (5 bases). This CDR3 region has 14 residues. Germline V CDR1 and CDR2: SGHTA, FQGTGA. V gave up 0 bases and J gave up 8 bases, with 11 bases separating them. CDR3 bases: TGTGCCAGCAGCTTAACATCTGGGGCGGATGAGCAGTTCTTC. It specifies CASSLTSGADEQFF.

The chain employs TRBV20-1 and TRBJ1-1, with D unresolved. V lost 6 bases, J lost 1 base, and 18 bases lay in between. Germline CDR1 is DFQATT and CDR2 is SNEGSKA (reference sequence). The CDR3 extends over 15 amino acids. The CDR3 region is CSAPKVGSANTEAFF. The CDR3 nucleotides read TGCAGTGCACCAAAAGTCGGGTCGGCGAACACTGAAGCTTTCTTT.

A few counts support this clonotype. The J gene is TRBJ1-4, the V gene TRBV5-1, with D maybe TRBD1 (6 bases). V lost 1 base and J lost 2, with 15 bases in between. The CDR3 length is 17 residues. Per germline, CDR1 SGHRS and CDR2 YFSETQ. The CDR3 DNA follows: TGCGCCAGCAGCTTGTACCGGGGTGGGGGCACTAATGAAAAACTGTTTTTT. Translating gives CASSLYRGGGTNEKLFF.

This clonotype was found many times. The rearrangement links TRBV7-9 to TRBJ1-2, with no clear D. Germline CDR1 SEHNR, CDR2 FQNEAQ (reference sequence). Trimming took 4 bases from V and 1 from J, leaving 16 bases between them. This CDR3 region has 16 residues. The CDR3, as DNA: TGTGCCAGCAGCTCGCGCGGCGGAGCTTTTAACTATGGCTACACCTTC. Translated: CASSSRGGAFNYGYTF.

This clonotype turned up a few times. The rearrangement uses TRBV9 and TRBJ2-6; 9 nucleotides agree with TRBD1. V dropped 3 bases and J dropped 0; count of bases not matched to a gene: 7. CDR1 and CDR2 from the germline V gene are SGDLS and YYNGEE. The CDR3 totals 18 residues. The DNA of the CDR3 is TGTGCCAGCAGCGCACCGGGACAGGGTAACTCTGGGGCCAACGTCCTGACTTTC. Translation gives CASSAPGQGNSGANVLTF.

In this sample, this clonotype turned up many times. The J gene is TRBJ2-4, the V gene TRBV12-3 or TRBV12-4; D not certain. V lost 3 bases and J 2 bases, leaving 8 bases between the germline ends. The CDR3 runs 14 residues. The CDR3 bases are TGTGCCAGCAGTTTGACGGGCACCAAAAACATTCAGTACTTC. It is translated as CASSLTGTKNIQYF.

This clonotype was seen repeatedly, ten times or more. The V call is TRBV7-2, the J call TRBJ1-2; 7 bases are a match to TRBD1. The CDR3 loop spans 16 amino acids. V trimming: 6 bases; J trimming: 3 bases; junction bases outside the gene matches: 13. CDR1 SGHTA and CDR2 FQGNSA come from the germline V gene. The CDR3 bases are TGTGCCAGCAGGGAAACCGGGACAGTCACAGACTATGGCTACACCTTC. It translates to CASRETGTVTDYGYTF.

This clonotype showed up just a few times. CDR3 coding DNA: TGTGCCAGCAGCTCCCAAGGACTGGCAAATGAGCAGTTCTTC. Its protein is CASSSQGLANEQFF. The chain couples TRBV13 to TRBJ2-1, with D possibly being TRBD2 (5 bases). Trimming left V 4 bases short and J 7 bases short, with 14 bases between. The CDR3 runs to 14 residues. CDR1 and CDR2 (germline): PRHDT, FYEKMQ (reference sequence).